Following are 7 T cell receptor beta chains from one sample sequenced in a study of blood T cell repertoires in COVID-19. The data were produced by immunoSEQ multiplex PCR, yet TCRdb's version contains in-frame clones alone and is incomplete. Among 200,000 to 250,000 clones, roughly 84% were seen once, and the ten largest hold less than 4%. Sequencing was done on a sample of peripheral blood. The receptor set was obtained from an elderly woman with acute or convalescent COVID-19.

There are a few counts of this clone. The rearrangement links TRBV12-3 or TRBV12-4 to TRBJ1-2; TRBD1 matches at 7 bases. The CDR3 sequence is 13 residues long. V shed 4 bases and J 4 bases; nucleotides not matched to a gene: 3. In DNA form, the CDR3 reads TGTGCCAGCAGTTCGGACAGGACCTATGGCTACACCTTC. This codes for CASSSDRTYGYTF.

This clone showed up just a few times. This chain joins TRBV13 and TRBJ1-5, with a tentative D call TRBD1 (5 bases). Trimming cost V 5 bases and J 4 bases, with 15 bases left between them. This CDR3 has 15 amino acids. CDR1 and CDR2 (germline): PRHDT, FYEKMQ (reference sequence). The CDR3 region has the DNA TGTGCCAGCAGCCTCCACCCGGGGGGGAATCAGCCCCAGCATTTT. This translates into CASSLHPGGNQPQHF.

This clone showed up just a few times. Written as DNA, the CDR3 is TGTGCCAGTAGTATGACAGGGAGACCCCTCTATGGCTACACCTTC. It translates to CASSMTGRPLYGYTF. The chain is built from TRBV19 and TRBJ1-2; 7 bases align to TRBD1. Per germline, CDR1 LNHDA and CDR2 SQIVND (reference sequence). V lost 3 bases and J lost 4; bases outside the gene matches: 8. This CDR3 is built from 15 residues.

The rearrangement uses TRBV14 and TRBJ1-2, with TRBD1 identical over 7 bases. CDR1 SGHDN and CDR2 FVKESK come from the germline V gene. V lost 0 bases, J lost 7 bases, and 17 bases stayed unmatched. The length of the CDR3 is 18 residues. The DNA for the CDR3 is TGTGCCAGCAGCCAAGATTTCCTAGTTGGAGGGGGCGTAGGTGGCTACACCTTC. Its protein product is CASSQDFLVGGGVGGYTF.

The chain joins TRBV7-8 to TRBJ2-7; 10 bases match TRBD1. In germline, CDR1 is SGHVS, CDR2 FQNEAQ. The CDR3 runs to 14 residues. The V gene end was trimmed by 7 bases and the J gene end by 3 bases; junction bases not matched to a gene: 6. CDR3: CASTRGQGFYEQYF. CDR3 DNA: TGTGCCAGCACTCGGGGACAGGGGTTCTACGAGCAGTACTTC. Together with reference TRBV7-8 and TRBJ2-7, the CDR3 gives the full variable domain: GAGVSQSPRYKVAKRGQDVALRCDPISGHVSLFWYQQALGQGPEFLTYFQNEAQLDKSGLPSDRFFAERPEGSVSTLKIQRTQQEDSAVYLCASTRGQGFYEQYFGPGTRLTVT.

The chain is built from TRBV6-5 and TRBJ2-3; 9 bases align to TRBD1. J lost 2 bases, V lost 5 bases, and 5 bases had no gene match. Germline V lookup: CDR1 MNHEY, CDR2 SVGAGI. This CDR3 is 15 amino acids long. CDR3 bases: TGTGCCAGCAGTCAGGGGGACAGGGCCACAGATACGCAGTATTTT. Amino acids: CASSQGDRATDTQYF.

The chain joins TRBV5-1 to TRBJ1-2, with a possible D match to TRBD1 (5 bases). V gave up 4 bases and J gave up 8 bases, with 12 bases separating them. The CDR3 length is 12 residues. Germline CDR1 reads SGHRS; CDR2 reads YFSETQ. The CDR3 region has the DNA TGCGCCAGCAGCACGACAGTTGGGGGCTACACCTTC. Amino acids: CASSTTVGGYTF.